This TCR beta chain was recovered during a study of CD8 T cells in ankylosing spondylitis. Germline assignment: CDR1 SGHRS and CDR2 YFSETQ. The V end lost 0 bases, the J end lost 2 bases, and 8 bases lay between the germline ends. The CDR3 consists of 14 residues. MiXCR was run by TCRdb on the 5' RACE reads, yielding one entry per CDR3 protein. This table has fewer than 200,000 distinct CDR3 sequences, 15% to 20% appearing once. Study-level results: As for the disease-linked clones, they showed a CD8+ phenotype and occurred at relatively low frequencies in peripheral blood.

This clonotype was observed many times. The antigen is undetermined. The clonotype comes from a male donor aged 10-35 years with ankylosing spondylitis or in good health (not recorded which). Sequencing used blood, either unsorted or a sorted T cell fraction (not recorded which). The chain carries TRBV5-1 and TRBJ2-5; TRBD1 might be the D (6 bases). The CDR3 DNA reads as TGCGCCAGCAGCTTGGGGACAGTTCAAGAGACCCAGTACTTC. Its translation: CASSLGTVQETQYF.